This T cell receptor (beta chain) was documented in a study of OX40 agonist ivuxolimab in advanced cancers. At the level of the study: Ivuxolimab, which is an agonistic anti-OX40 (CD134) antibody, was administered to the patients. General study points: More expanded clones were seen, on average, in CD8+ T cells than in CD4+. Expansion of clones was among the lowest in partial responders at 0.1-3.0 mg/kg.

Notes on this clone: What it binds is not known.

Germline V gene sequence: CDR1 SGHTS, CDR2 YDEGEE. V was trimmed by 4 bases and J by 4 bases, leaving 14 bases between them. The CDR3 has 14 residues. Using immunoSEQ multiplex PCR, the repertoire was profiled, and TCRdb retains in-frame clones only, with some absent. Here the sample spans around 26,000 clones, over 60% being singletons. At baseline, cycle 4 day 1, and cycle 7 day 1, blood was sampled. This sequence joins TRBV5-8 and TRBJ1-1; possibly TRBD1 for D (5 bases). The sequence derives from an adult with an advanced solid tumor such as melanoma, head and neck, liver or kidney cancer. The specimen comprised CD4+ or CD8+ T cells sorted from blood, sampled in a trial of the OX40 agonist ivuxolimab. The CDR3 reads CASSLALGATEAFF. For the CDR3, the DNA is TGTGCCAGCAGCCTAGCTCTAGGGGCCACTGAAGCTTTCTTT.